What follows are 24 T cell receptor beta chains derived from one specimen sequenced in a study of CD8 T cells in ankylosing spondylitis. Study findings and constraints: What seemed typical of ankylosing spondylitis blood was a TCR beta motif built from under 10 highly homologous variants.

Using its own MiXCR run on the 5' RACE reads, TCRdb lists one record per CDR3 protein. The data contain over 450,000 distinct CDR3 sequences, roughly an eighth of them singletons. The antigens for these receptors are not known. The sequenced sample consisted of blood, either unsorted or a sorted T cell fraction (not recorded which). These receptors originate from a male donor with ankylosing spondylitis.

The chain uses TRBV27 and TRBJ1-6; TRBD1 matches at 7 bases. This CDR3 is 14 amino acids long. The ends lost 5 bases at V and 9 bases at J; junction bases unmatched: 7. Per germline, CDR1 MNHEY and CDR2 SMNVEV (reference sequence). The CDR3 sequence is CASSPRDSFSPLHF. The CDR3 coding sequence is TGTGCCAGCAGTCCCCGGGACAGCTTTTCACCCCTCCACTTT.

This sequence joins TRBV27 and TRBJ2-3; D is uncertain. V lost 4 bases to trimming and J lost 2 bases, with 13 bases between them. CDR1 MNHEY and CDR2 SMNVEV come from the germline V gene (reference sequence). The CDR3 is 15 amino acids. The CDR3 DNA reads as TGTGCCAGCAGTTCCTCCGTGGCAGTCACAGATACGCAGTATTTT. This gives the protein CASSSSVAVTDTQYF.

This clonotype was observed many times. The chain joins TRBV29-1 to TRBJ2-3; D remains unclear. This CDR3 has 14 amino acids. The ends were cut back, 5 bases at V and 2 bases at J, with 14 bases in the middle. Germline V gives CDR1 SQVTM, CDR2 ANQGSEA. The DNA for the CDR3 is TGCAGCGTTCGGTCAGGCCGGAACACAGATACGCAGTATTTT. Encoded protein: CSVRSGRNTDTQYF.

In its sample, this clonotype was seen a few times. The CDR3 nucleotides read TGCAGTGCTCACAGGACAGGTTATAGCAATCAGCCCCAGCATTTT. As protein: CSAHRTGYSNQPQHF. This rearrangement joins TRBV20-1 to TRBJ1-5; 7 nucleotides align to TRBD1. With 5 bases clipped from V and 0 bases from J, the junction kept 7 bases outside the gene matches. CDR1 and CDR2 (germline): DFQATT, SNEGSKA (reference sequence). The CDR3 spans 15 residues.

With regard to this clonotype: Without the conserved terminal phenylalanine or tryptophan, this CDR3 likely stems from a read error. The genes are TRBV3-1 and TRBJ2-2; tentative D call: TRBD2 (6 bases). Deletions cut 4 bases from V and 0 bases from J, with 12 bases between. The CDR3 consists of 16 residues. Germline loops: CDR1 LGHDT, CDR2 YNNKEL (reference sequence). This CDR3 is CASSPRLGSNTGELFS. CDR3 coding DNA: TGTGCCAGCAGCCCGAGACTAGGATCGAACACCGGGGAGCTGTTTTCT.

In its sample, this clonotype was seen a few times. This chain links TRBV28 with TRBJ2-7; 7 bases are a match to TRBD1. Losses at the gene ends were 8 bases for V and 4 bases for J; bases not matched to a gene: 14. Germline V CDR1 and CDR2: MDHEN, SYDVKM. This CDR3 is 15 amino acids long. CDR3 protein: CASGAPGQREYEQYF. Here the CDR3 DNA reads TGTGCCAGCGGCGCCCCGGGACAGAGAGAATACGAGCAGTACTTC.

The chain couples TRBV7-2 to TRBJ2-7; D remains unclear. The length of the CDR3 is 12 residues. Germline CDR1 and CDR2: SGHTA and FQGNSA. V lost 5 bases, J lost 0 bases, and 5 bases lay in between. This CDR3 reads CASSHPSYEQYF. The CDR3 bases are TGTGCCAGCAGCCACCCCTCCTACGAGCAGTACTTC.

This chain uses TRBV7-2 with TRBJ2-1; D is ambiguous. This CDR3 has 11 residues. The germline CDR1 and CDR2 sequences are SGHTA and FQGNSA. V was shortened by 5 bases and J by 10 bases, with 9 bases between the two germline ends. This chain's CDR3 is CASSANFEQFF. CDR3 bases: TGTGCCAGCAGCGCGAATTTCGAGCAGTTCTTC.

This chain uses TRBV5-1 with TRBJ1-1; TRBD1 might be the D (6 bases). Germline loops: CDR1 SGHRS, CDR2 YFSETQ. CDR3 size: 16 residues. Trimming shortened V by 2 bases and J by 1 base, and 15 bases separated the two germline ends. As DNA, the CDR3 is TGCGCCAGCAGCTTACCGGGACAAGGAGCGAACACTGAAGCTTTCTTT. Translating gives CASSLPGQGANTEAFF. Full variable domain (remainder filled in from reference TRBV5-1 and TRBJ1-1): KAGVTQTPRYLIKTRGQQVTLSCSPISGHRSVSWYQQTPGQGLQFLFEYFSETQRNKGNFPGRFSGRQFSNSRSEMNVSTLELGDSALYLCASSLPGQGANTEAFFGQGTRLTVV.

This clonotype has just a few counts. V is TRBV7-9 and J is TRBJ1-5, with D uncertain. Trimming cost V 3 bases and J 1 base, with 7 bases left between them. The CDR3 consists of 14 residues. Germline V gene sequence: CDR1 SEHNR, CDR2 FQNEAQ (reference sequence). The CDR3, as DNA: TGTGCCAGCAGCTTTGAAGCGAGCAATCAGCCCCAGCATTTT. The encoded protein is CASSFEASNQPQHF. The full variable domain, with the rest looked up from reference TRBV7-9 and TRBJ1-5, is DTGVSQNPRHKITKRGQNVTFRCDPISEHNRLYWYRQTLGQGPEFLTYFQNEAQLEKSRLLSDRFSAERPKGSFSTLEIQRTEQGDSAMYLCASSFEASNQPQHFGDGTRLSIL.

The chain recombines TRBV7-8 with TRBJ2-2; 7 positions agree with TRBD2. V lost 5 bases to trimming and J lost 3 bases; unmatched junction nucleotides: 3. This CDR3 is built from 14 residues. CDR1 is SGHVS and CDR2 is FQNEAQ in the germline V gene. CDR3 protein: CASSTGGYTGELFF. CDR3 nucleotides: TGTGCCAGCAGCACGGGAGGTTACACCGGGGAGCTGTTTTTT.

The chain has TRBV24-1 and TRBJ1-1; a possible D gene is TRBD1 (5 bases). This CDR3 comprises 13 residues. In germline, CDR1 is KGHDR, CDR2 SFDVKD. V gave up 4 bases and J gave up 9 bases, with 14 bases separating them. The CDR3 region has the DNA TGTGCCACCAGTGACCAACTGACAGAACAAGCTTTCTTT. Its translation: CATSDQLTEQAFF.

The chain links TRBV6-4 to TRBJ1-1; maybe TRBD1 (5 bases). Trimming took off 0 bases at V and 9 bases at J, with 8 bases between the two ends. This CDR3 contains 12 residues. Per germline, CDR1 MRHNA and CDR2 SNTAGT. CDR3 nucleotide sequence: TGTGCCAGCAGTGACTCGCGGGGCCAAGCTTTCTTT. It specifies CASSDSRGQAFF.

This clonotype was observed a handful of times. The rearrangement joins TRBV10-3 to TRBJ2-3, with 7 bases matching TRBD2. V lost 0 bases and J lost 1; bases outside the gene matches: 4. The CDR3 loop spans 16 amino acids. Germline assignment: CDR1 ENHRY and CDR2 SYGVKD. The CDR3 spells CAISESRGGGTDTQYF. DNA for the CDR3: TGTGCCATCAGTGAGTCGCGGGGAGGGGGCACAGATACGCAGTATTTT.

The chain joins TRBV6-2 or TRBV6-3 to TRBJ2-2; no reliable D call. The ends were cut back, 5 bases at V and 2 bases at J, with 12 bases in the middle. Germline V lookup: CDR1 MNHEY, CDR2 SVGEGT. The CDR3 is 15 residues long. In DNA form, the CDR3 reads TGTGCCAGCAGTAAGCCGGGCGTCAACACCGGGGAGCTGTTTTTT. Encoded protein: CASSKPGVNTGELFF.

The chain is built from TRBV10-3 and TRBJ1-3; D is undetermined. In germline, CDR1 is ENHRY, CDR2 SYGVKD. The CDR3 totals 14 residues. Between the trimmed V and J ends, which lost 4 bases and 5 bases, there was a span of 12 bases. This chain's CDR3 is CAISGRASRNTIYF. The CDR3 DNA sequence: TGTGCCATCAGTGGCCGGGCTTCCAGAAACACCATATATTTT.

The chain uses TRBV7-2 and TRBJ2-7; D is unclear. The CDR3 loop spans 13 amino acids. V was clipped by 5 bases and J by 3 bases, with 11 bases between them. Per the germline V gene, CDR1 is SGHTA and CDR2 is FQGNSA. CDR3 sequence: CASSPSEYYEQYF. Written as DNA, the CDR3 is TGTGCCAGCAGCCCCAGTGAATACTACGAGCAGTACTTC.

J is TRBJ1-5 and V is TRBV7-9, with D perhaps TRBD1 (6 bases). Germline CDR1 and CDR2: SEHNR and FQNEAQ (reference sequence). V shed 8 bases and J shed 2 bases, with 10 bases lying between them. There are 13 residues in the CDR3. Written as DNA, the CDR3 is TGTGCCAGCGCGGGACAAGGCAATCAGCCCCAGCATTTT. It is translated as CASAGQGNQPQHF.

This chain uses TRBV2 with TRBJ2-4, with a possible D match to TRBD2 (5 bases). There are 11 residues in the CDR3. V was cut by 10 bases and J by 7 bases, with 11 bases left in between. Germline loops: CDR1 SNHLY, CDR2 FYNNEI. CDR3 loop: CATRPGNIQYF. Written as DNA, the CDR3 is TGTGCCACCCGGCCGGGGAACATTCAGTACTTC.

The chain combines TRBV7-8 with TRBJ2-3, with 10 nucleotides matching TRBD2. The CDR3 consists of 16 residues. Germline values: CDR1 SGHVS, CDR2 FQNEAQ. After removal of 4 bases from V and 3 bases from J, the junction contained 7 bases not matched to a gene. The chain's CDR3 is CASSSQREGGTDTQYF. The CDR3 region has the DNA TGTGCCAGCAGCTCGCAGCGGGAGGGGGGGACAGATACGCAGTATTTT.

V usage is TRBV20-1 and J usage is TRBJ2-1; possibly TRBD2 for D (6 bases). This CDR3 has 17 amino acids. Trimming removed 6 bases at V and 0 bases at J, with 21 bases between. Germline assignment: CDR1 DFQATT and CDR2 SNEGSKA (reference sequence). The CDR3 sequence is CSAGGTSRPGSYNEQFF. In DNA, the CDR3 is TGCAGTGCGGGGGGAACTAGCCGACCCGGCTCCTACAATGAGCAGTTCTTC.

This chain links TRBV12-3 or TRBV12-4 with TRBJ1-2; a weak D match, TRBD1 (5 bases). V shed 2 bases and J shed 12 bases, with 13 bases lying between them. This CDR3 region has 12 residues. The CDR3 sequence: CASSLSAAGNTF. The DNA for the CDR3 is TGTGCCAGCAGTTTATCTGCTGCAGGGAACACCTTC.

This clonotype was counted between two and nine times. This rearrangement joins TRBV20-1 to TRBJ2-7; D is ambiguous. The CDR3 covers 15 residues. The ends were cut back, 6 bases at V and 5 bases at J, with 23 bases in the middle. CDR1 and CDR2 from the germline V gene are DFQATT and SNEGSKA (reference sequence). CDR3 in amino acids: CSAARQRSYYHEQYF. The CDR3 DNA is TGCAGTGCCGCTCGGCAAAGGTCGTATTACCACGAGCAGTACTTC.

J is TRBJ2-1 and V is TRBV20-1, with TRBD2 matching over 15 bases. Germline V gene sequence: CDR1 DFQATT, CDR2 SNEGSKA (reference sequence). CDR3 length: 16 amino acids. The trim removed 5 bases at V and 4 bases at J, leaving 6 bases unmatched. For the CDR3, the DNA is TGCAGTGCTCTTGGGACTAGCGGGAGGCGGTACAATGAGCAGTTCTTC. As protein: CSALGTSGRRYNEQFF.